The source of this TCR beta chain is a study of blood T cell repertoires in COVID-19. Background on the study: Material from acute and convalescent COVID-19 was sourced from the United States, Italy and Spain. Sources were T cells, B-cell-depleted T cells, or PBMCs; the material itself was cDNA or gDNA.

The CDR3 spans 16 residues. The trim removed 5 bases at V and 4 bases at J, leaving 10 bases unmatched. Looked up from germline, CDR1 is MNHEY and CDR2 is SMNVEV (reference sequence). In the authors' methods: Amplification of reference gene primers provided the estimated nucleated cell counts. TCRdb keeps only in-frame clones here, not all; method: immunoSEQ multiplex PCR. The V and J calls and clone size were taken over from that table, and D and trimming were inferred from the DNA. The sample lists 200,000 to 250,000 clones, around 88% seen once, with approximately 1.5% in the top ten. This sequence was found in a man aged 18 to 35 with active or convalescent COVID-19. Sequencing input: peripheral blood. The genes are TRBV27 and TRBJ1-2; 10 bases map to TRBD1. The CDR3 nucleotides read TGTGCCAGCAGTACTCAGCCGGGACAGGGGAGCTATGGCTACACCTTC. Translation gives CASSTQPGQGSYGYTF.